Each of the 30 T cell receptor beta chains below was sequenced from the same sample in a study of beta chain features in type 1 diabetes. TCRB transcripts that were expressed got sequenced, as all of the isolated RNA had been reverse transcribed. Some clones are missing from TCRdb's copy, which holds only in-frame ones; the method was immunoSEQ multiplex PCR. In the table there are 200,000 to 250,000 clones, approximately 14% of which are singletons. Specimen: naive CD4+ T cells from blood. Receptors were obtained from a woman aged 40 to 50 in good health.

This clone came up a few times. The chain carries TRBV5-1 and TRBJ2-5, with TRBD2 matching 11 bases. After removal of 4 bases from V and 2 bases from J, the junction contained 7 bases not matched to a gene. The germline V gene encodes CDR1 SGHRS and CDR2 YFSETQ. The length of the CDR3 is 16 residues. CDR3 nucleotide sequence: TGCGCCAGCAGCGTGTCTAGCGGGGGGCCTCAAGAGACCCAGTACTTC. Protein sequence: CASSVSSGGPQETQYF. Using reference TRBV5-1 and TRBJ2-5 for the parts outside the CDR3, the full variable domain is KAGVTQTPRYLIKTRGQQVTLSCSPISGHRSVSWYQQTPGQGLQFLFEYFSETQRNKGNFPGRFSGRQFSNSRSEMNVSTLELGDSALYLCASSVSSGGPQETQYFGPGTRLLVL.

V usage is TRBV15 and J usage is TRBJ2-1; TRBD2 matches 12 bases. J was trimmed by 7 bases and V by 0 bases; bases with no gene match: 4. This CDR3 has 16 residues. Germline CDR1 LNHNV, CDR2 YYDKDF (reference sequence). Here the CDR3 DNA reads TGTGCCACCAGCAGAGATCTGCTAGCGGGGGGGAATGAGCAGTTCTTC. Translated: CATSRDLLAGGNEQFF. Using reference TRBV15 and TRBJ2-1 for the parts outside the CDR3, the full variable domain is DAMVIQNPRYQVTQFGKPVTLSCSQTLNHNVMYWYQQKSSQAPKLLFHYYDKDFNNEADTPDNFQSRRPNTSFCFLDIRSPGLGDTAMYLCATSRDLLAGGNEQFFGPGTRLTVL.

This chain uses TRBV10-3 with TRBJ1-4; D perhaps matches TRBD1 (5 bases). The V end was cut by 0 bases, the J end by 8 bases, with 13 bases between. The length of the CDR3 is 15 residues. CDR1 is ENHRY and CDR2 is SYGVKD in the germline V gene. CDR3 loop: CAISESQGTGEKLFF. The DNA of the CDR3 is TGTGCCATCAGTGAGTCTCAGGGAACTGGGGAAAAACTGTTTTTT.

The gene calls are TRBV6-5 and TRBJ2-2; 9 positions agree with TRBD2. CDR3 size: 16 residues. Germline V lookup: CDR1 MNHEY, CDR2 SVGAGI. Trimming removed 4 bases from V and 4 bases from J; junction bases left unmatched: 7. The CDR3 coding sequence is TGTGCCAGCAGTTTTGGCGGGGGGGCCCTCACCGGGGAGCTGTTTTTT. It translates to CASSFGGGALTGELFF.

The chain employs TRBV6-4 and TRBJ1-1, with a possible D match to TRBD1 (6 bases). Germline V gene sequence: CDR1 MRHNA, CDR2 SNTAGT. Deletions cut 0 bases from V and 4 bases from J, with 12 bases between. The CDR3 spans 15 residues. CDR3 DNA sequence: TGTGCCAGCAGTGACTCGAATCGGGGGGCCACTGAAGCTTTCTTT. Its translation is CASSDSNRGATEAFF.

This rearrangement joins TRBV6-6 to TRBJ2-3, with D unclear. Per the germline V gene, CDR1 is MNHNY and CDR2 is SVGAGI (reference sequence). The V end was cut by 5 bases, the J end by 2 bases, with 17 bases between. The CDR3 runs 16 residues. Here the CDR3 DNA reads TGTGCCAGCAGTCCTACCATGGTTGCCTTCACAGATACGCAGTATTTT. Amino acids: CASSPTMVAFTDTQYF.

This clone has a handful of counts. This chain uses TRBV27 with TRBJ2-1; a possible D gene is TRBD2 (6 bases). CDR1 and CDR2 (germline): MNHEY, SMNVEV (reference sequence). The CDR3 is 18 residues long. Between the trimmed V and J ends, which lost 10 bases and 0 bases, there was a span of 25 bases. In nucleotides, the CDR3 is TGTGCCACCCAACACCTTAGCGGCCCCTCGAGCTCCTACAATGAGCAGTTCTTC. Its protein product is CATQHLSGPSSSYNEQFF.

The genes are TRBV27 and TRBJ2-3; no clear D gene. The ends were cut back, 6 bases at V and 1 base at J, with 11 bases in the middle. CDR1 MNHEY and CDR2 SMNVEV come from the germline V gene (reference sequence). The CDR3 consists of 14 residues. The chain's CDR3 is CASSTRRGTDTQYF. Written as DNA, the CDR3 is TGTGCCAGCAGCACCAGGCGAGGCACAGATACGCAGTATTTT.

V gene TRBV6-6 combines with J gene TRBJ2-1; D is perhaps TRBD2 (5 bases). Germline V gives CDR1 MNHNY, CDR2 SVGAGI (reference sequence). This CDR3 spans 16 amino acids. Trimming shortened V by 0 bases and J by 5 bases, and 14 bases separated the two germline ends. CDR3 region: CASSYSLGVGDNEQFF. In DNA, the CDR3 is TGTGCCAGCAGTTACTCTCTGGGAGTAGGAGACAATGAGCAGTTCTTC.

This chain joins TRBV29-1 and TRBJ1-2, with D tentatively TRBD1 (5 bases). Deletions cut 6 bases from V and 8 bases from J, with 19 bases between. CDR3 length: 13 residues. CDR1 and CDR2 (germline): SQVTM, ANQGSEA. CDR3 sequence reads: CSVGGGMAAGYTF. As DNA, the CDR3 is TGCAGCGTGGGCGGGGGGATGGCGGCCGGCTACACCTTC.

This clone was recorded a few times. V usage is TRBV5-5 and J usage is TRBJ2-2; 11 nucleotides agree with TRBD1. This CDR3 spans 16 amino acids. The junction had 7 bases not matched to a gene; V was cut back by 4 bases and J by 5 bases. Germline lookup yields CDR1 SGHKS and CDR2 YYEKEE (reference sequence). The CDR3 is CASSLGQGAFTGELFF. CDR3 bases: TGTGCCAGCAGCCTTGGACAGGGGGCTTTTACCGGGGAGCTGTTTTTT.

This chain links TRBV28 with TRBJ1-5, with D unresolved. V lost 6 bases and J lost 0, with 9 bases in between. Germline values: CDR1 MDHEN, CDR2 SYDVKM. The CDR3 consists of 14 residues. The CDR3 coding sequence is TGTGCCAGCAGAGAGGGCTATAGCAATCAGCCCCAGCATTTT. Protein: CASREGYSNQPQHF. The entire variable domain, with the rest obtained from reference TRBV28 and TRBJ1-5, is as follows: DVKVTQSSRYLVKRTGEKVFLECVQDMDHENMFWYRQDPGLGLRLIYFSYDVKMKEKGDIPEGYSVSREKKERFSLILESASTNQTSMYLCASREGYSNQPQHFGDGTRLSIL.

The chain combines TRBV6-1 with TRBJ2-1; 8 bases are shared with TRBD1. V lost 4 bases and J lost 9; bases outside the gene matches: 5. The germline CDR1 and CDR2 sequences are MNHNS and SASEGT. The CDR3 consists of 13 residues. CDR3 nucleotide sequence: TGTGCCAGCAGTGTCGACAGGGGTGTTGAGCAGTTCTTC. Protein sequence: CASSVDRGVEQFF.

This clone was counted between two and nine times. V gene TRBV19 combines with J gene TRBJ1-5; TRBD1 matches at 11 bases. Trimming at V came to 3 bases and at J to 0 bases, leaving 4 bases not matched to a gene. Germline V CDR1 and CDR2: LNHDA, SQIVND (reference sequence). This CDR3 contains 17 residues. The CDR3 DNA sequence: TGTGCCAGTAGTATCAGGACAGGGGGCCTTAGCAATCAGCCCCAGCATTTT. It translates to CASSIRTGGLSNQPQHF.

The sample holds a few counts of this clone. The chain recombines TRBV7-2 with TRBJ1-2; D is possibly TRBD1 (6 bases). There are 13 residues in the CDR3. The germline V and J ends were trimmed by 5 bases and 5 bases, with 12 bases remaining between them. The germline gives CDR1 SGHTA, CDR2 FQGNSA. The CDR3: CASSLRQVYGYTF. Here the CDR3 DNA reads TGTGCCAGCAGCCTGAGACAGGTTTATGGCTACACCTTC.

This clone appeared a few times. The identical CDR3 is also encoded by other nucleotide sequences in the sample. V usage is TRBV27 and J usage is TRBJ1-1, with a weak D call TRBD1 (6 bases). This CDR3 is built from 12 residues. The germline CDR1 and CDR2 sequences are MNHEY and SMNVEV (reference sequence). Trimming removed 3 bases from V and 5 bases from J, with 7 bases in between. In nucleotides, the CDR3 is TGTGCCAGCAGTTTCAGGGGAACTGAAGCTTTCTTT. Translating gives CASSFRGTEAFF.

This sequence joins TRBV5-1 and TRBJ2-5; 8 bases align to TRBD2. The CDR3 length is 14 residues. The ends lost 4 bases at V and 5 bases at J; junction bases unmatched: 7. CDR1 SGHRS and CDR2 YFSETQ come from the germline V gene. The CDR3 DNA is TGCGCCAGCAGCACTGGACTAGCTGGGGAGACCCAGTACTTC. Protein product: CASSTGLAGETQYF.

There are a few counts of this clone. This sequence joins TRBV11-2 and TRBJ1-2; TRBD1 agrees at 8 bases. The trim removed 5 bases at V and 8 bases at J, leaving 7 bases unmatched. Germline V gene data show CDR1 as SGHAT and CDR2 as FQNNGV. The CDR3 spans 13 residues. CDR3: CASSPGTGQGYTF. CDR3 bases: TGTGCCAGCAGCCCTGGGACAGGACAAGGCTACACCTTC.

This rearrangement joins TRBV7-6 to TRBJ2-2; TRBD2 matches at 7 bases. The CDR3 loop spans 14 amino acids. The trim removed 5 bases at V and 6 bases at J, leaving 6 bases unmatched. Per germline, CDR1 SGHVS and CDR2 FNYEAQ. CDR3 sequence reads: CASSPRGVAGELFF. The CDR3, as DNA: TGTGCCAGCAGCCCCCGGGGGGTAGCCGGGGAGCTGTTTTTT.

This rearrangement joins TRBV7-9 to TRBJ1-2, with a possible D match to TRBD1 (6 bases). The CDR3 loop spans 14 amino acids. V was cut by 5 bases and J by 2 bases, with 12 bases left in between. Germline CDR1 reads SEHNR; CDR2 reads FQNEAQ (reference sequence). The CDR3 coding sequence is TGTGCCAGCAGCCGACCCGGGACAAACTATGGCTACACCTTC. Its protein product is CASSRPGTNYGYTF.

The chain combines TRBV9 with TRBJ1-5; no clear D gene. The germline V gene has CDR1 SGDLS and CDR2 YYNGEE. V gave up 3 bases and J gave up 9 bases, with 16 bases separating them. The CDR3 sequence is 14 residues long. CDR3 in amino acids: CASSGGKDFRPQHF. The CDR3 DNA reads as TGTGCCAGCAGCGGAGGGAAGGATTTCCGGCCCCAGCATTTT.

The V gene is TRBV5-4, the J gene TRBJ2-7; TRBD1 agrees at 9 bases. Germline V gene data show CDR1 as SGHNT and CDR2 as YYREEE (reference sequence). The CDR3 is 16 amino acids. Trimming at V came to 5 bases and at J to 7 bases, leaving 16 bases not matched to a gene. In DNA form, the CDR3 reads TGTGCCAGCAGTAGAGACAGGGGGAAGGGATCTTGGGAGCAGTACTTC. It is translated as CASSRDRGKGSWEQYF.

The CDR3 loop reads CASSEEDRSNSPLHF. CDR3 coding DNA: TGTGCCAGCAGTGAGGAGGACAGGTCCAATTCACCCCTCCACTTT. The chain links TRBV25-1 to TRBJ1-6; 7 bases fit TRBD1. V shed 3 bases and J 7 bases; nucleotides not matched to a gene: 6. This CDR3 is 15 amino acids long. Looked up from germline, CDR1 is MGHDK and CDR2 is SYGVNS. Full variable domain (remainder filled in from reference TRBV25-1 and TRBJ1-6): EADIYQTPRYLVIGTGKKITLECSQTMGHDKMYWYQQDPGMELHLIHYSYGVNSTEKGDLSSESTVSRIRTEHFPLTLESARPSHTSQYLCASSEEDRSNSPLHFGNGTRLTVT.

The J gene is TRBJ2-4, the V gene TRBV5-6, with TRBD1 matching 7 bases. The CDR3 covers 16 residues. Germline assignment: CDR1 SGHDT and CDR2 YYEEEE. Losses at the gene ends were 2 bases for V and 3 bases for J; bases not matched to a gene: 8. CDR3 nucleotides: TGTGCCAGCAGCTTCCGACAGGGCGGTGGCAAAAACATTCAGTACTTC. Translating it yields CASSFRQGGGKNIQYF.

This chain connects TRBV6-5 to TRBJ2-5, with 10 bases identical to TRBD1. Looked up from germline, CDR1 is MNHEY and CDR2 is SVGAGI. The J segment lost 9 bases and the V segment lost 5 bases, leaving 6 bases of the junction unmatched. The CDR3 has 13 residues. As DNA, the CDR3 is TGTGCCAGCAGTCGACAGGGGGCAGGGGCCCAGTACTTC. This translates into CASSRQGAGAQYF.

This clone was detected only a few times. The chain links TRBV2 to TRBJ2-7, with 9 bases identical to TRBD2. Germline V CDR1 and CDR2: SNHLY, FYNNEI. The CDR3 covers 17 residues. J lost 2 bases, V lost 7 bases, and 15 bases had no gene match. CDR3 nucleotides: TGTGCCAGCACCCTGGAGCTAGCGGGGACGGGGGCCTACGAGCAGTACTTC. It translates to CASTLELAGTGAYEQYF.

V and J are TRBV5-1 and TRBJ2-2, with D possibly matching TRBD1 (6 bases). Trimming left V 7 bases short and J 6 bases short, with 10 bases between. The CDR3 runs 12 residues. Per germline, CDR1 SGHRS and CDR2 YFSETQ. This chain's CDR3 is CASGTSPGELFF. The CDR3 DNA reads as TGCGCCAGCGGGACAAGCCCCGGGGAGCTGTTTTTT. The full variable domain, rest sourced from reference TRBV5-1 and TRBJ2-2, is KAGVTQTPRYLIKTRGQQVTLSCSPISGHRSVSWYQQTPGQGLQFLFEYFSETQRNKGNFPGRFSGRQFSNSRSEMNVSTLELGDSALYLCASGTSPGELFFGEGSRLTVL.

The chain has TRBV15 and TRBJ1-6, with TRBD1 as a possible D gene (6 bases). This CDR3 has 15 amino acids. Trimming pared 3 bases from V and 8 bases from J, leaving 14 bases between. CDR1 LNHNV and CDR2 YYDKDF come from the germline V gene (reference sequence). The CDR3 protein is CATSRVWGGDSPLHF. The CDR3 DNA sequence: TGTGCCACCAGCAGGGTTTGGGGGGGCGATTCACCCCTCCACTTT.

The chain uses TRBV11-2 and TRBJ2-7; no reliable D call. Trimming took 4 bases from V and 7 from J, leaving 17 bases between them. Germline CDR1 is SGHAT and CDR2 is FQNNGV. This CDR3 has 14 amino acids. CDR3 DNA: TGTGCCAGCAGCTCAAGCCCCGCGGCCTTTGAGCAGTACTTC. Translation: CASSSSPAAFEQYF.

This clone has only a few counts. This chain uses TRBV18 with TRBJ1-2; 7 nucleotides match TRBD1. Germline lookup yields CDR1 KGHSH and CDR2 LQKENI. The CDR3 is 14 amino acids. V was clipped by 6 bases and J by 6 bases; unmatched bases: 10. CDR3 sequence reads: CASSVQTGRDGYTF. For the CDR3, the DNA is TGTGCCAGCTCCGTACAGACAGGGCGTGATGGCTACACCTTC.